This is a list of T cell receptor beta chains from one sample in a study of blood T cell repertoires in COVID-19. Only in-frame clones appear in the TCRdb table, and some are missing; sequencing was by immunoSEQ multiplex PCR. The sample consists of about 120,000 clones, around 78% of them appearing once. The specimen was peripheral blood. These receptors came from a man aged 65 to 79 with acute or convalescent COVID-19. Both conserved end residues are part of each CDR3. Fields, in order: J gene, clone size, V gene, D gene, CDR3 DNA, CDR3 protein. The D gene is left open where the match is weak. Not all rows give a size; the values are once, few, many and, for expanded clones, a class.

>TRBJ1-4|many|TRBV2|.
TGTGCCAGCATGCCTACCGGACAGCTTAATGAAAAACTGTTTTTT
CASMPTGQLNEKLFF
>TRBJ1-4|.|TRBV11-2|.
TGTGCCAGCAGCCCACCAGGGGAAAGAGGTGAAAAACTGTTTTTT
CASSPPGERGEKLFF
>TRBJ1-5|.|TRBV25-1|.
TGTGCCAGCAGTGGGGGGGACCGGAATCAGCCCCAGCATTTT
CASSGGDRNQPQHF
>TRBJ2-5|.|TRBV5-8|TRBD1
TGTGCCAGCAGCCCGGGGACAGGGGCCCAAGAGACCCAGTACTTC
CASSPGTGAQETQYF
>TRBJ2-1|.|TRBV10-3|.
TGTGCCATCGCAGGGGTTACGAGCGATGAGCAGTTCTTC
CAIAGVTSDEQFF
>TRBJ2-2|.|TRBV14|.
TGTGCCAGCAGCCAAGATCTCGGCACCGGGGAGCTGTTTTTT
CASSQDLGTGELFF
>TRBJ1-2|few|TRBV6-5|TRBD1
TGTGCCACCCAAGACAGGGGCTATGGCTACACCTTC
CATQDRGYGYTF
>TRBJ2-7|.|TRBV21-1|.
TGTGCCAGCAGCAATCTCCCCATAAGCTGTTCCTACGAGCAGTACTTC
CASSNLPISCSYEQYF
>TRBJ1-5|.|TRBV30|.
TGTGCCTGGAGTGTATTGGGGCAGAGCAATCAGCCCCAGCATTTT
CAWSVLGQSNQPQHF
>TRBJ2-3|.|TRBV5-6|TRBD1
TGTGCCAGCAGTATACCGGGACAGGCAATGGATACGCAGTATTTT
CASSIPGQAMDTQYF
>TRBJ2-1|.|TRBV12-3/TRBV12-4|.
TGTGCCAGCAGTTTAGGGAGAAACAATGAGCAGTTCTTC
CASSLGRNNEQFF
>TRBJ2-3|.|TRBV3-1/TRBV3-2|TRBD2
TGTGCCAGCAGCCAATGGAGCGGGGTGGCAGATACGCAGTATTTT
CASSQWSGVADTQYF
>TRBJ2-3|.|TRBV20-1|.
TGCAGTGCTAGTTCGAGCGCGGGGACCACAGATACGCAGTATTTT
CSASSSAGTTDTQYF
>TRBJ2-7|.|TRBV7-8|TRBD1
TGTGCCAGCAGCTCTTCTTTTACAGGGGACCTATTGTTCGAGCAGTACTTC
CASSSSFTGDLLFEQYF
>TRBJ1-1|.|TRBV4-2|TRBD1
TGTGCCAGCAGCCAAGCACTCCGGGACAGGGGCGGGACTGAAGCTTTCTTT
CASSQALRDRGGTEAFF
>TRBJ2-7|.|TRBV27|TRBD1
TGTGCCAGCAGAGGACAGGGGGAATACGAGCAGTACTTC
CASRGQGEYEQYF
>TRBJ2-1|.|TRBV7-6|TRBD2
TGTGCCAGCAGCTCTAGCGGGGGCTCCTACAATGAGCAGTTCTTC
CASSSSGGSYNEQFF
>TRBJ1-2|once|TRBV3-1/TRBV3-2|.
TGTGCCAGCAGCCGGAAGGGAGTCAACTATGGCTACACCTTC
CASSRKGVNYGYTF
>TRBJ2-5|.|TRBV18|TRBD1
TGTGCCAGCTCACCGCGGACAGGGGGCTCGGGGACCCAGTACTTC
CASSPRTGGSGTQYF
>TRBJ2-2|few|TRBV5-6|.
TGTGCCAGCAGCCCCCGCCCGGGCGCGGGGAACACCGGGGAGCTGTTTTTT
CASSPRPGAGNTGELFF
>TRBJ1-6|.|TRBV27|.
TGTGCCAGCTCACTTTTAAATTCACCCCTCCACTTT
CASSLLNSPLHF
>TRBJ1-5|.|TRBV5-8|TRBD1
TGTGCCAGCAGCTGGGACAGGGCCCCTTGGCATTTT
CASSWDRAPWHF
>TRBJ2-3|once|TRBV27|.
TGTGCCAGCAGTCCACTTGGGGGCGGGACAGATACGCAGTATTTT
CASSPLGGGTDTQYF
>TRBJ1-1|.|TRBV19|TRBD1
TGTGCCAGTAGTACTTGGACAGGGGGCTTTGGGAACACTGAAGCTTTCTTT
CASSTWTGGFGNTEAFF
>TRBJ2-1|.|TRBV9|.
TGTGCCAGCAGCGTAGGTAACAACCCCTACAATGAGCAGTTCTTC
CASSVGNNPYNEQFF
>TRBJ1-2|once|TRBV14|.
TGTGCCAGCAGCCGGTACGACAGTCGGAGCCTCTATGGCTACACCTTC
CASSRYDSRSLYGYTF
>TRBJ1-4|.|TRBV11-1|TRBD1
TGTGCCAGCAGCCTGGACAGGGGAGCAACTAATGAAAAACTGTTTTTT
CASSLDRGATNEKLFF
>TRBJ1-1|.|TRBV12-3/TRBV12-4|.
TGTGCCAGCAAGGGGGCTGAAGCTTTCTTT
CASKGAEAFF
>TRBJ1-2|.|TRBV14|.
TGTGCCAGCAGCCTAGGGACATTTAACTATGGCTACACCTTC
CASSLGTFNYGYTF
>TRBJ1-5|once|TRBV30|.
TGTGCCTGGAGTGCTTTTCAGGGCAATCAGCCCCAGCATTTT
CAWSAFQGNQPQHF
>TRBJ1-1|.|TRBV7-2|TRBD1
TGTGCCAGCAGCCCGATGGGACAGGGGAACACTGAAGCTTTCTTT
CASSPMGQGNTEAFF
>TRBJ1-4|.|TRBV13|.
TGTGCCAGCAGCTTATTGAGGAGAGCAACTAATGAAAAACTGTTTTTT
CASSLLRRATNEKLFF
>TRBJ2-7|.|TRBV7-2|TRBD1
TGTGCCAGCAGCTCACCGACAGGGACCTACGAGCAGTACTTC
CASSSPTGTYEQYF
>TRBJ1-2|once|TRBV30|.
TGTGCCTGGAGGGACCTACAGGGTCCTGGCTACACCTTC
CAWRDLQGPGYTF
>TRBJ1-5|.|TRBV3-1/TRBV3-2|TRBD1
TGTGCCAGCAGCCAAGGGATTCCCGGACAGGGCCCTCAGCCCCAGCATTTT
CASSQGIPGQGPQPQHF
>TRBJ2-5|.|TRBV14|TRBD2
TGTGCCAGCAGCCAAGTCGGCGGGGGTTTGTATGAGACCCAGTACTTC
CASSQVGGGLYETQYF
>TRBJ1-1|few|TRBV6-5|.
TGTGCCAGCAGGAGGTTGAACACTGAAGCTTTCTTT
CASRRLNTEAFF
>TRBJ1-2|few|TRBV20-1|.
TGCAGTGCTAGTGTCAGTGATTATGGCTACACCTTC
CSASVSDYGYTF
>TRBJ2-7|few|TRBV6-5|TRBD1
TGTGCCAGCAGTTTACTCCCGGACAGGGGATACGAGCAGTACTTC
CASSLLPDRGYEQYF